What follows are 22 T cell receptor beta chains derived from one specimen sequenced in a study of identical twins. TCRdb re-called the 5' RACE reads through MiXCR, storing one row per CDR3 protein. The sample gives about 890,000 distinct CDR3 sequences, 9% to 15% of which show up once; around 1.5% is in the top ten. A further study also used this sample, focusing on yellow fever vaccine responses in identical twins.

Sequenced input: PBMCs. The receptors were gathered from a woman aged 18-35 years in good health.

This chain connects TRBV24-1 to TRBJ2-1; D tentatively reads TRBD1 or TRBD2 (5 bases each). Deletions cut 4 bases from V and 5 bases from J, with 8 bases between. This CDR3 has 13 residues. Germline V lookup: CDR1 KGHDR, CDR2 SFDVKD. The CDR3 protein is CATSEEGNNEQFF. The CDR3 bases are TGTGCCACCAGTGAAGAGGGGAACAATGAGCAGTTCTTC.

This clonotype was observed a handful of times. V is TRBV7-2 and J is TRBJ2-7; D possibly corresponds to TRBD2 (6 bases). The CDR3 contains 13 residues. Trimming removed 4 bases at V and 2 bases at J, with 9 bases between. The germline CDR1 and CDR2 sequences are SGHTA and FQGNSA. The DNA of the CDR3 is TGTGCCAGCAGCTCGGGGGTAGCCTACGAGCAGTACGTC. Translating it yields CASSSGVAYEQYV.

This clonotype was observed a few times. V usage is TRBV14 and J usage is TRBJ2-2; 9 bases are a match to TRBD2. The germline CDR1 and CDR2 sequences are SGHDN and FVKESK. The CDR3 extends over 17 amino acids. V lost 1 base, J lost 7 bases, and 10 bases stayed unmatched. This CDR3 is CASSQARSTSGFGELFF. As DNA, the CDR3 is TGTGCCAGCAGCCAAGCCCGTTCGACTAGCGGCTTCGGGGAGCTGTTTTTT.

A single count supports this clonotype. This chain connects TRBV6-2 or TRBV6-3 to TRBJ2-7; TRBD1 is a possible D gene (5 bases). The CDR3 sequence is 15 residues long. V was cut by 5 bases and J by 2 bases, with 16 bases left in between. Germline V gives CDR1 MNHEY, CDR2 SVGEGT. CDR3 sequence (DNA): TGTGCCAGCAGTCCCCTTTTGGGGCCTACCTACGAGCAGTACTTC. Residues: CASSPLLGPTYEQYF.

This chain joins TRBV27 and TRBJ2-3; D is uncertain. CDR3 length equals 15 residues. Trimming pared 3 bases from V and 5 bases from J, leaving 15 bases between. Looked up from germline, CDR1 is MNHEY and CDR2 is SMNVEV (reference sequence). CDR3 sequence: CASSFSRTVVDTQYF. The CDR3 DNA reads TGTGCCAGCAGTTTTTCTAGGACGGTGGTAGATACGCAGTATTTT.

This clonotype was picked up many times. The chain joins TRBV12-3 or TRBV12-4 to TRBJ2-7, with a tentative D call TRBD2 (5 bases). The V gene lost 4 bases and the J gene lost 7 bases, with 5 bases spanning the gap. CDR3 size: 10 residues. Here the CDR3 reads CASSSGEQYF. CDR3 bases: TGTGCCAGCAGTTCGGGGGAGCAGTACTTC.

Comments on this clonotype: One end of the junction is discordant with germline, which a read error may explain. The gene calls are TRBV5-1 and TRBJ1-1; the D is unclear. Germline CDR1 SGHRS, CDR2 YFSETQ. This CDR3 has 14 amino acids. In nucleotides, the CDR3 is TGCGCCAGCAGCTCTGGACTGAGGAACACTGAAGCTTTGTTT. This translates into CASSSGLRNTEALF. The full variable domain, in which reference TRBV5-1 and TRBJ1-1 provide the parts outside the CDR3, is KAGVTQTPRYLIKTRGQQVTLSCSPISGHRSVSWYQQTPGQGLQFLFEYFSETQRNKGNFPGRFSGRQFSNSRSEMNVSTLELGDSALYLCASSSGLRNTEALFGQGTRLTVV.

There are a few counts of this clonotype. The CDR3 bases are TGTGCCAGCAGTGGGCTTGATTCACCCCTCCACTTT. Translation gives CASSGLDSPLHF. This sequence joins TRBV2 and TRBJ1-6; no definite D call. The CDR3 extends over 12 amino acids. The germline V gene encodes CDR1 SNHLY and CDR2 FYNNEI. V dropped 4 bases and J dropped 8 bases, with 6 bases sitting between them. The entire variable domain, with the rest obtained from reference TRBV2 and TRBJ1-6, is as follows: EPEVTQTPSHQVTQMGQEVILRCVPISNHLYFYWYRQILGQKVEFLVSFYNNEISEKSEIFDDQFSVERPDGSNFTLKIRSTKLEDSAMYFCASSGLDSPLHFGNGTRLTVT.

This clonotype has more than one count but fewer than ten. The CDR3 reads CASSVNSLTEAFF. Written as DNA, the CDR3 is TGTGCCAGCAGTGTAAACAGTCTTACTGAAGCTTTCTTT. The chain couples TRBV6-1 to TRBJ1-1; D remains unclear. Trimming left V 4 bases short and J 5 bases short, with 11 bases between. Per the germline V gene, CDR1 is MNHNS and CDR2 is SASEGT. This CDR3 is 13 amino acids long.

The rearrangement links TRBV5-8 to TRBJ2-5; the match to TRBD1 covers 11 bases. The germline V gene encodes CDR1 SGHTS and CDR2 YDEGEE. This CDR3 has 15 amino acids. J was trimmed by 3 bases and V by 0 bases; bases with no gene match: 1. The CDR3 DNA reads TGTGCCAGCAGCTTGGGGACAGGGGGCGAAGAGACCCAGTACTTC. It specifies CASSLGTGGEETQYF.

The chain links TRBV2 to TRBJ2-3, with 8 positions matching TRBD2. J gave up 4 bases and V 6 bases, and 9 bases lay outside the gene matches. The CDR3 contains 15 residues. Germline V gene sequence: CDR1 SNHLY, CDR2 FYNNEI. The CDR3: CASRPSGSGADTQYF. CDR3 nucleotide sequence: TGTGCCAGCAGACCAAGCGGGAGCGGAGCAGATACGCAGTATTTT.

This clonotype came up many times. The chain joins TRBV3-1 to TRBJ2-7; D call uncertain. Germline CDR1 reads LGHDT; CDR2 reads YNNKEL (reference sequence). There are 13 residues in the CDR3. V lost 3 bases and J 1 base, leaving 7 bases between the germline ends. The CDR3 sequence is CASSQETSYEQYF. The DNA of the CDR3 is TGTGCCAGCAGCCAGGAGACTTCCTACGAGCAGTACTTC.

This chain joins TRBV5-1 and TRBJ1-1; D possibly corresponds to TRBD1 (5 bases). Trimming left V 1 base short and J 4 bases short, with 17 bases between. Germline CDR1 is SGHRS and CDR2 is YFSETQ. The length of the CDR3 is 16 residues. Written as DNA, the CDR3 is TGCGCCAGCAGCTTGTTGACTCAGGGCGCCCGCACTGAAGCTTTCTTT. The encoded protein is CASSLLTQGARTEAFF. Full variable domain (missing parts from reference TRBV5-1 and TRBJ1-1): KAGVTQTPRYLIKTRGQQVTLSCSPISGHRSVSWYQQTPGQGLQFLFEYFSETQRNKGNFPGRFSGRQFSNSRSEMNVSTLELGDSALYLCASSLLTQGARTEAFFGQGTRLTVV.

In its sample, this clonotype was seen once. V usage is TRBV20-1 and J usage is TRBJ1-2; D gene ambiguous. The CDR3 is 13 amino acids. The V and J ends lost 3 bases and 3 bases respectively, with 11 bases between them. The germline CDR1 and CDR2 sequences are DFQATT and SNEGSKA (reference sequence). The CDR3 DNA reads TGCAGTGCTAGTGCCCGAACTTACTATGGCTACACCTTC. Protein: CSASARTYYGYTF.

This clonotype turned up a few times. This chain uses TRBV19 with TRBJ1-2, with D unclear. The V and J ends lost 0 bases and 3 bases respectively, with 11 bases between them. This CDR3 spans 15 amino acids. Germline CDR1 and CDR2: LNHDA and SQIVND (reference sequence). CDR3 DNA sequence: TGTGCCAGTAGTATAGACGCCGGGAGCCACTATGGCTACACCTTC. This translates into CASSIDAGSHYGYTF.

This clonotype was observed a handful of times. The J gene is TRBJ2-4, the V gene TRBV10-2, with 8 bases identical to TRBD1. The CDR3 totals 14 residues. V lost 4 bases to trimming and J lost 8 bases; unmatched junction nucleotides: 7. From germline, CDR1 is WSHSY and CDR2 SAAADI. CDR3 DNA sequence: TGCGCCAGCAGTGGGGGACAGGCAGGGGACATTCAGTACTTC. This sequence encodes CASSGGQAGDIQYF.

This clonotype was observed at least ten times. The CDR3 protein is CASSLILLTEAFF. The CDR3 nucleotides read TGTGCCAGCAGTTTAATCCTATTAACTGAAGCTTTCTTT. V usage is TRBV12-3 or TRBV12-4 and J usage is TRBJ1-1, with unresolved D. V gave up 2 bases and J gave up 5 bases, with 9 bases separating them. The CDR3 is 13 residues long.

The chain couples TRBV9 to TRBJ2-7; either TRBD1 or TRBD2 may supply D (6 bases each). The V end was cut by 0 bases, the J end by 0 bases, with 19 bases between. Germline V gene data show CDR1 as SGDLS and CDR2 as YYNGEE. The CDR3 spans 18 residues. CDR3 residues: CASSVGLGGRGYSYEQYF. The CDR3 DNA follows: TGTGCCAGCAGCGTAGGTCTCGGGGGCCGGGGATACTCCTACGAGCAGTACTTC.

The CDR3 coding sequence is TGTGCCAGCAAGGAACCGGGACGTAGTAATTCACCCCTCCACTTT. Translating it yields CASKEPGRSNSPLHF. The V and J genes are TRBV6-1 and TRBJ1-6, with D possibly TRBD1 on 5 matching bases. The CDR3 has 15 residues. Germline CDR1 MNHNS, CDR2 SASEGT. V dropped 7 bases and J dropped 6 bases, with 16 bases sitting between them.

This clonotype came up a few times. V is TRBV6-4 and J is TRBJ2-7, with D possibly TRBD2 on 5 matching bases. Germline V lookup: CDR1 MRHNA, CDR2 SNTAGT. Trimming shortened V by 9 bases and J by 6 bases, and 21 bases separated the two germline ends. This CDR3 region has 14 residues. The CDR3 spells CARTGIRKGIEQYF. The CDR3 coding sequence is TGTGCCAGGACGGGGATAAGGAAGGGTATCGAGCAGTACTTC.

V gene TRBV3-1 combines with J gene TRBJ2-7, with 11 bases fitting TRBD2. After removal of 0 bases from V and 0 bases from J, the junction contained 4 bases not matched to a gene. This CDR3 comprises 17 residues. Germline CDR1 LGHDT, CDR2 YNNKEL (reference sequence). CDR3 DNA sequence: TGTGCCAGCAGCCAAGAACGACTAGCGGGGAACTCCTACGAGCAGTACGTC. This translates into CASSQERLAGNSYEQYV.

This clonotype came up many times. The rearrangement joins TRBV10-3 to TRBJ1-3; no definite D call. V lost 4 bases and J lost 2, with 9 bases in between. Germline CDR1 is ENHRY and CDR2 is SYGVKD. This CDR3 comprises 14 residues. Written as DNA, the CDR3 is TGTGCCATCAGTGTGGATTATACTGGAAACACCATATATTTT. It translates to CAISVDYTGNTIYF.